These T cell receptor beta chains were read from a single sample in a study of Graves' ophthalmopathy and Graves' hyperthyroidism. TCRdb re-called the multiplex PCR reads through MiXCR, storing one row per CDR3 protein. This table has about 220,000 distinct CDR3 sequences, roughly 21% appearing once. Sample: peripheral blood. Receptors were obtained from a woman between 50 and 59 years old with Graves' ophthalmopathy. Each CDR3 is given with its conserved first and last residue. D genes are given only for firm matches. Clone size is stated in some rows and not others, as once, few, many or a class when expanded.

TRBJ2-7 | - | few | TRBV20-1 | CSARAIPRRRGNYEQYF | TGCAGTGCTAGGGCCATCCCCAGACGACGGGGAAACTACGAGCAGTACTTC
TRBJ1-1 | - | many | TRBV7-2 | CASSWLGANTEAFF | TGTGCCAGCAGCTGGCTCGGAGCGAACACTGAAGCTTTCTTT
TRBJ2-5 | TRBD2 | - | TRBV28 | CASSAAGEVETQYF | TGTGCCAGTAGTGCAGCGGGAGAGGTGGAGACCCAGTACTTC
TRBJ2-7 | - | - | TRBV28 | CASISGALGEQYF | TGTGCCAGTATTAGCGGTGCTTTGGGCGAGCAGTACTTC
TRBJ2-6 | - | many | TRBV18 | CASSPGLGANVLTF | TGTGCCAGCTCACCGGGACTTGGGGCCAACGTCCTGACTTTC
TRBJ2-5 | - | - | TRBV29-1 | CSVAAPSGETQYF | TGCAGCGTCGCCGCACCCTCGGGGGAGACCCAGTACTTC
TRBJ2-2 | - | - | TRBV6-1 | CASSLGPGPGELFF | TGTGCCAGCAGCCTAGGACCGGGCCCCGGGGAGCTGTTTTTT
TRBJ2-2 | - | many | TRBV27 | CASSLWLGRDTGELFF | TGTGCCAGCAGTCTGTGGCTGGGGCGCGACACCGGGGAGCTGTTTTTT
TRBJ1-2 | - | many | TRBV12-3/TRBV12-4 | CASRLESQGTETF | TGTGCCAGCAGGCTCGAGTCCCAGGGTACTGAAACCTTC
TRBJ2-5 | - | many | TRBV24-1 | CATSDSHNPGQNF | TGTGCCACCAGTGACTCCCATAACCCGGGACAAAACTTC
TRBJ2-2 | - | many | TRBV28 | CASRAGTQRAGELFF | TGTGCCAGCAGGGCCGGGACTCAGCGGGCCGGGGAGCTGTTTTTT
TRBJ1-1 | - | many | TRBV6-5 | CASSYGVNRYTEAFF | TGTGCCAGCAGTTACGGAGTGAATCGGTACACTGAAGCTTTCTTT
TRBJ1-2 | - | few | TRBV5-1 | CASSLASGPDYGYTF | TGCGCCAGCAGCTTGGCTTCGGGGCCCGACTATGGCTACACCTTC
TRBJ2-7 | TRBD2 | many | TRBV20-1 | CSARVPSGRVYEQYF | TGCAGTGCTAGAGTCCCTAGCGGGAGGGTCTACGAGCAGTACTTC
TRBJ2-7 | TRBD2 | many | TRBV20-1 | CSATNSGRAGEQYF | TGCAGTGCTACTAATAGCGGGAGGGCCGGCGAGCAGTACTTC
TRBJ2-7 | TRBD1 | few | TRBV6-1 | CASKTGGRDEQYF | TGTGCCAGTAAGACAGGGGGTCGGGACGAGCAGTACTTC
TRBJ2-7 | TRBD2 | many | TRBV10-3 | CAISESGRWSYEQYF | TGTGCCATCAGTGAGAGCGGGAGATGGTCCTACGAGCAGTACTTC
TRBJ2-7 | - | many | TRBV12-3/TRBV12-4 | CASSLSGRMTEQYF | TGTGCCAGCAGTTTATCCGGTCGGATGACCGAGCAGTACTTC
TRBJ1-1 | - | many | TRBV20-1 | CSASLAHTEAFF | TGCAGTGCTAGTTTGGCACACACTGAAGCTTTCTTT
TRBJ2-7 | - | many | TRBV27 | CASRRSSYEQYF | TGTGCCAGCAGACGGAGCTCCTACGAGCAGTACTTC
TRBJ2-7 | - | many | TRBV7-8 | CASSLATPYEQYF | TGTGCCAGCAGCTTAGCGACTCCGTACGAGCAGTACTTC
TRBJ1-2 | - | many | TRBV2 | CASMGYYGYTF | TGTGCCAGCATGGGGTACTATGGCTACACCTTC
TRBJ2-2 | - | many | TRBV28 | CASLPTEGGELFF | TGTGCCAGCCTCCCAACTGAAGGGGGGGAGCTGTTTTTT
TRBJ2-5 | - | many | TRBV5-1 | CASSLGLDETQYF | TGCGCCAGCAGCTTGGGTCTAGACGAGACCCAGTACTTC
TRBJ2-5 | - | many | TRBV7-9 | CASSPPPGGRETQYF | TGTGCCAGCAGCCCGCCCCCGGGGGGCCGAGAGACCCAGTACTTC
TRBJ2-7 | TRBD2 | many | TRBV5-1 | CASSDPGLAGVVNEQYF | TGCGCCAGCAGCGACCCTGGGCTAGCGGGAGTTGTCAACGAGCAGTACTTC
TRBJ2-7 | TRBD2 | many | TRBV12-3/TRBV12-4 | CASRSGRKNEQYF | TGTGCCAGCAGAAGCGGGAGGAAGAACGAGCAGTACTTC
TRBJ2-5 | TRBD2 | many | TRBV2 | CASSGGTSGSRETQYF | TGTGCCAGCAGTGGGGGGACTAGCGGGAGCCGAGAGACCCAGTACTTC
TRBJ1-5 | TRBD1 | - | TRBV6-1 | CASSRQGTNQPQHF | TGTGCCAGCAGCCGACAGGGAACCAATCAGCCCCAGCATTTT
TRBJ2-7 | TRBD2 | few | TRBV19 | CASSIKVSSGSFYEQYF | TGTGCCAGTAGTATCAAGGTCTCTAGCGGGAGTTTCTACGAGCAGTACTTC
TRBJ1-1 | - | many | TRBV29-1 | CSAQGMNTEAFF | TGCAGCGCACAGGGCATGAACACTGAAGCTTTCTTT
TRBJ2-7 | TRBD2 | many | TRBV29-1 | CSVEGTRTSGTDEQYF | TGCAGCGTTGAAGGTACACGGACTAGCGGGACGGACGAGCAGTACTTC
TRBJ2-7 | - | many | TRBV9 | CASSVAPSSYEQYF | TGTGCCAGCAGCGTAGCTCCAAGCTCCTACGAGCAGTACTTC
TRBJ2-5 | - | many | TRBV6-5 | CASNNLGLAHQETQYF | TGTGCCAGCAATAACCTAGGATTAGCTCATCAAGAGACCCAGTACTTC
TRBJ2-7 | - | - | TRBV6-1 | CATLRQRDIGQQYF | TGTGCCACCCTCCGCCAGAGGGACATTGGGCAGCAGTACTTC
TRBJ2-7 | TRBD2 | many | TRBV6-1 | CASSVQLAGPLSYEQYF | TGTGCCAGCAGTGTCCAACTAGCGGGACCTCTCTCCTACGAGCAGTACTTC
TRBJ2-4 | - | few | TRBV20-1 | CSAPEKRGWASFKNIQYF | TGCAGTGCCCCAGAGAAAAGGGGATGGGCCTCTTTTAAAAACATTCAGTACTTC
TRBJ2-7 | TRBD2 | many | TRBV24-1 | CAKTTGTSGKAEQYF | TGTGCCAAGACAACCGGGACTAGCGGGAAAGCCGAGCAGTACTTC
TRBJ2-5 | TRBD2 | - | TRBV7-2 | CASSSPLLGGETQYF | TGTGCCAGCAGCTCGCCTCTTTTGGGGGGGGAGACCCAGTACTTC
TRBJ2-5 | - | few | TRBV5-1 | CASSRSGAGETQYF | TGCGCCAGCAGCCGTTCGGGAGCCGGGGAGACCCAGTACTTC
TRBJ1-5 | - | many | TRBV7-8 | CASSSPGDWGNQPQHF | TGTGCCAGCAGCTCCCCTGGGGACTGGGGCAATCAGCCCCAGCATTTT